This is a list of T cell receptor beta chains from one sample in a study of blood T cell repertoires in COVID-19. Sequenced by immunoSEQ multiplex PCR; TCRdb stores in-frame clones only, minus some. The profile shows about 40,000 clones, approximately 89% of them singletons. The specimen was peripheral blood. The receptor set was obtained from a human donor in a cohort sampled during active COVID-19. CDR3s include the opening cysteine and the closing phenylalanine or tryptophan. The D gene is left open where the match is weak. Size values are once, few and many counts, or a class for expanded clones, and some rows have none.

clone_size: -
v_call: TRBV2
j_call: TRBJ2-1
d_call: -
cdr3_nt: TGTGCCAGCAACGGGGGGCTCTACAATGAGCAGTTCTTC
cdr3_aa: CASNGGLYNEQFF

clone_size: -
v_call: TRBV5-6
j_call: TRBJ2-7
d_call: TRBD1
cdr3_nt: TGTGCCAGCAGCTTGGGGGACAGGGAAGCCTACGAGCAGTACTTC
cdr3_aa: CASSLGDREAYEQYF

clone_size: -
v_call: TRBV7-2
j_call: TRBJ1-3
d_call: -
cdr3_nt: TGTGCCAGCAGCGCGCAGACGGGATTGGGTGGAAACACCATATATTTT
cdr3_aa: CASSAQTGLGGNTIYF

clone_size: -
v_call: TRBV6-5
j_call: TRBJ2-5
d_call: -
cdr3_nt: TGTGCCAGCAGGACTTTAGGCGGGCCCCAAGAGACCCAGTACTTC
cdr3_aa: CASRTLGGPQETQYF

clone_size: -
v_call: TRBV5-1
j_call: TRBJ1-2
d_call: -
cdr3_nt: TGCGCCAGCAGCAGGACAGATGGGGCTGAGGGCTACACCTTC
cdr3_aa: CASSRTDGAEGYTF

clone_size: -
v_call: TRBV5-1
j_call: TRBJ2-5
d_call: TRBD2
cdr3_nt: TGCGCCAGCAGATACGGATCGGGGGGGCAAGAGACCCAGTACTTC
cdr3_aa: CASRYGSGGQETQYF

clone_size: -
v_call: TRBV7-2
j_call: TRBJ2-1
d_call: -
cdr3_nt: TGTGCCAGCAGCTCAGAAGTTGTCGGGGAGCAGTTCTTC
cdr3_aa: CASSSEVVGEQFF

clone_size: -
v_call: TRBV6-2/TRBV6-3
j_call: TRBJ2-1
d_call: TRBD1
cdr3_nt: TGTGCCAGCAGTTACCGACAGGGGAATGAGCAGTTCTTC
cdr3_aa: CASSYRQGNEQFF

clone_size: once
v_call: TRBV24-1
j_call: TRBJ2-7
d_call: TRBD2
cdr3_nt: TGTGCCACCAGTGATTGGACTAGCGGGAGGTACGAGCAGTACTTC
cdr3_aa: CATSDWTSGRYEQYF

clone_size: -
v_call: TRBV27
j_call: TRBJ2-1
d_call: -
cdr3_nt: TGTGCCAGCAGTTGGGCCTGGGGGGAATCCTACAATGAGCAGTTCTTC
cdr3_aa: CASSWAWGESYNEQFF

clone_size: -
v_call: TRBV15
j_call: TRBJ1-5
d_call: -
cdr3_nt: TGTGCCACCAGCAGAGATCACCTAAAGAATCAGCCCCAGCATTTT
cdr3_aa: CATSRDHLKNQPQHF

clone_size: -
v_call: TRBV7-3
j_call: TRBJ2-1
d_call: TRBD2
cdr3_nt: TGTGCCAGCAGCTTAAAACTAGCGGGAGAGCAGTTCTTC
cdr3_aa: CASSLKLAGEQFF

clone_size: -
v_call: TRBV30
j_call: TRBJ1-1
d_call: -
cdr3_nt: TGTGCCTGGAAGTTCGGACAGTTGAACACTGAAGCTTTCTTT
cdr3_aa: CAWKFGQLNTEAFF

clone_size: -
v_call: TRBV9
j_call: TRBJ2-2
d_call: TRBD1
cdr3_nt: TGTGCCAGCAACCGACAGGGGGAGGCCGGGGAGCTGTTTTTT
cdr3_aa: CASNRQGEAGELFF

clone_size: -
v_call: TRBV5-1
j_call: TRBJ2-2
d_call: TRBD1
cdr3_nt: TGCGCCAGCAGCTTGGAAGGGGGCGGGACCGGGGAGCTGTTTTTT
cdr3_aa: CASSLEGGGTGELFF

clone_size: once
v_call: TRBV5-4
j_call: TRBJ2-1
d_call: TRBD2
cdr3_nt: TGTGCCAGCAGCTTTGGCGGGGGGGGGTTCAATGAGCAGTTCTTC
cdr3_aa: CASSFGGGGFNEQFF

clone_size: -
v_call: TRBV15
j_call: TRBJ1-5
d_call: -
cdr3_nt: TGTGCCACCAGCAAAAAAAAGCTTGTGCCCCAGCATTTT
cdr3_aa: CATSKKKLVPQHF

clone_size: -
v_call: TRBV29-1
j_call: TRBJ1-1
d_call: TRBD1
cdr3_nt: TGCAGCGGAGACAGGGGGACTGAAGCTTTCTTT
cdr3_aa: CSGDRGTEAFF

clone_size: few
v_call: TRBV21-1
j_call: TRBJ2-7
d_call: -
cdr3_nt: TGTGCCAGCAACAGTCGGGACACCCCCTACGAGCAGTACTTC
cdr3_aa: CASNSRDTPYEQYF

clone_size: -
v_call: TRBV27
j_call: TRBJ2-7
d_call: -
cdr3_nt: TGTGCCAGCAGTTCGGAGGGGACAGCGCTCTACGAGCAGTACTTC
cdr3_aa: CASSSEGTALYEQYF

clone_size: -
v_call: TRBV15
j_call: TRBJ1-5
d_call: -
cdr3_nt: TGTGCCACCAGCAGTTCCGGGACATGGCAGCCCCAGCATTTT
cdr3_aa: CATSSSGTWQPQHF

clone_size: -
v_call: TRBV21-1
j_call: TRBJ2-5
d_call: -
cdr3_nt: TGTGCCAGCAGGGCTCTAGCGTATCGAAAATCCCACCAAGAGACCCAGTACTTC
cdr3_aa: CASRALAYRKSHQETQYF

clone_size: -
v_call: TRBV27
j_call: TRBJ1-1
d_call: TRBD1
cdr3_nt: TGTGCCAGCAGTTTCACCGGGACAGGGATCGCTAACACTGAAGCTTTCTTT
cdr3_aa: CASSFTGTGIANTEAFF

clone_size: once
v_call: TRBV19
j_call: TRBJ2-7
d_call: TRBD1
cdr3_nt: TGTGCCAGTAGTGGACAGGGGTACTCCTACGAGCAGTACTTC
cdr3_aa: CASSGQGYSYEQYF

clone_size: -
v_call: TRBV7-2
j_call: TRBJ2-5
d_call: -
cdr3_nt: TGTGCCAGCAGCTTACGGGGGTTTTTCCAAGAGACCCAGTACTTC
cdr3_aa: CASSLRGFFQETQYF

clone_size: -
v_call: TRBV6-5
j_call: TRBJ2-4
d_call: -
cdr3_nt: TGTGCCAGCAGTTACGGGGGCGCGGACAAAAACATTCAGTACTTC
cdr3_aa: CASSYGGADKNIQYF

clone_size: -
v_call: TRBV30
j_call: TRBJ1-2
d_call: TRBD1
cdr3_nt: TGTGCCTGGAGTCTTCCCCCCAGGGGGAACTATGGCTACACCTTC
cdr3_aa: CAWSLPPRGNYGYTF

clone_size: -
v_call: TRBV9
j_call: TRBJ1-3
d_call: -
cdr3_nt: TGTGCCAGCAGCGTGGGGGGGGGCACAGACCCACGAAACACCATATATTTT
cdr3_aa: CASSVGGGTDPRNTIYF

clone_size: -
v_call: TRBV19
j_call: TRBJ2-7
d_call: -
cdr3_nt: TGTGCCAGTAGTGGCCACATAGGGGCCTACGAGCAGTACTTC
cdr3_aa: CASSGHIGAYEQYF

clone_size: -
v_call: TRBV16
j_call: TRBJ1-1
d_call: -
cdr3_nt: TGTGCCAGCAGCCCGACTAGGAGCACTGAAGCTTTCTTT
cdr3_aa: CASSPTRSTEAFF

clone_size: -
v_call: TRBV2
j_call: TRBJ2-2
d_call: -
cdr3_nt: TGTGCCAGCAGTGACGCACAGGGATTAAACACCGGGGAGCTGTTTTTT
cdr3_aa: CASSDAQGLNTGELFF